The next 15 T cell receptor beta chains were all read from a single sample in a study of T cells in women clearing cervical HPV infection. The protocol was immunoSEQ multiplex PCR, while the TCRdb copy is restricted to in-frame clones and leaves out a portion. The sample totals 25,000 to 35,000 clones. Source material: blood buffy coat. The receptors were gathered from a woman between 18 and 70 years old with a cervical HPV16 infection that either progressed to CIN3+ or cleared (not recorded which).

With regard to this clone: The read stops 3 residues short of the end of the CDR3; the missing end is completed from the germline J gene. The chain is built from TRBV18 and TRBJ1-1; 8 nucleotides line up with TRBD1. Trimming at V came to 6 bases and at J to 2 bases, leaving 14 bases not matched to a gene. Germline V lookup: CDR1 KGHSH, CDR2 LQKENI. The CDR3 has 17 amino acids. The sequenced part of the CDR3 DNA is TGTGCCAGCTCCCCGATTGGACAGGGAGGAGCCAACACTGAA. Protein: CASSPIGQGGANTE. The entire CDR3 protein is CASSPIGQGGANTEAFF.

The CDR3 sequence: CASSPTRQSTDTQYF. Partial CDR3 DNA: TGTGCCAGCAGCCCGACTAGACAGAGCACAGATACG. The chain has TRBV7-6 and TRBJ2-3; tentatively, D is TRBD2 (6 bases). The read comes to an end 3 residues before the CDR3 does, leaving the germline J gene to fill in the end. The CDR3 length is 15 residues. The V end was cut by 5 bases, the J end by 0 bases, with 12 bases between. The germline V gene encodes CDR1 SGHVS and CDR2 FNYEAQ.

Of note for this clone: From the germline J gene comes the end of the CDR3, since the read stops 3 residues before it. The chain employs TRBV20-1 and TRBJ1-1; a weak D match, TRBD1 (6 bases). Germline-derived CDR1 and CDR2 are DFQATT and SNEGSKA (reference sequence). CDR3 length: 12 residues. The CDR3 bases that were read are TGCAGTGCTCAGGGACACCGGATCGAA. Translation gives CSAQGHRIE. The CDR3, in full, reads CSAQGHRIEAFF.

Concerning this clone itself: Read coverage stops 3 residues before the CDR3 terminus; the germline J gene supplies the remainder. The chain links TRBV30 to TRBJ1-1; 11 bases are a match to TRBD1. Trimming took 2 bases from V and 4 from J; bases not matched to a gene: 3. From germline, CDR1 is GTSNPN and CDR2 SVGIG (reference sequence). The CDR3 runs to 14 residues. CDR3 protein: CAWSPGTGGTEAFF. The covered CDR3 bases are TGTGCCTGGAGTCCCGGGACAGGGGGCACTGAA. Filled out from reference TRBV30 and TRBJ1-1, the complete variable domain reads SQTIHQWPATLVQPVGSPLSLECTVEGTSNPNLYWYRQAAGRGLQLLFYSVGIGQISSEVPQNLSASRPQDRQFILSSKKLLLSDSGFYLCAWSPGTGGTEAFFGQGTRLTVV.

To note about this clone: The read ends 3 residues shy of where the CDR3 ends; the end is completed using the germline J gene. This chain uses TRBV18 with TRBJ1-1, with 9 bases fitting TRBD1. The CDR3 is 14 amino acids. Germline CDR1 reads KGHSH; CDR2 reads LQKENI. Losses at the gene ends were 3 bases for V and 3 bases for J; bases not matched to a gene: 2. CDR3 DNA (partial): TGTGCCAGCTCACCGCGACAGGGGGACACTGAA. Translated, it gives CASSPRQGDTE. The whole CDR3 region reads CASSPRQGDTEAFF. Using reference TRBV18 and TRBJ1-1 for the parts outside the CDR3, the full variable domain is NAGVMQNPRHLVRRRGQEARLRCSPMKGHSHVYWYRQLPEEGLKFMVYLQKENIIDESGMPKERFSAEFPKEGPSILRIQQVVRGDSAAYFCASSPRQGDTEAFFGQGTRLTVV.

In the case of this clone: The CDR3 end lies 3 residues beyond the end of the read and is filled in from the germline J gene. V usage is TRBV20-1 and J usage is TRBJ2-3; 8 bases are shared with TRBD1. V lost 7 bases to trimming and J lost 2 bases; unmatched junction nucleotides: 8. This CDR3 comprises 14 residues. CDR1 is DFQATT and CDR2 is SNEGSKA in the germline V gene (reference sequence). Here the CDR3 reads CSVPSGGFTDTQYF. Partial CDR3 DNA: TGCAGTGTTCCGTCAGGGGGCTTCACAGATACG.

Note on this clone: The sequenced fragment ends 3 residues before the CDR3 boundary, so the rest is inferred from the germline J gene. J is TRBJ1-1 and V is TRBV5-4; D unresolved. CDR3 length: 13 residues. V gave up 1 base and J gave up 5 bases, with 9 bases separating them. Germline V gene sequence: CDR1 SGHNT, CDR2 YYREEE (reference sequence). CDR3 in amino acids: CASSLNPVTEAFF. The sequenced CDR3 bases are TGTGCCAGCAGCTTGAATCCGGTTACTGAA.

For this clone: The CDR3 end falls 3 residues outside the read, so it is completed with the germline J gene. The genes are TRBV7-8 and TRBJ2-3; D might be TRBD2 (5 bases). The CDR3 is made up of 15 amino acids. Germline CDR1 SGHVS, CDR2 FQNEAQ. CDR3 protein: CASSFGGLAWETQYF. The sequenced part of the CDR3 DNA is TGTGCCAGCAGCTTCGGCGGGCTAGCATGGGAGACG.

Regarding this clone: The sequence runs out 3 residues before the end of the CDR3; the remainder is reconstructed from the germline J gene. V is TRBV11-1 and J is TRBJ2-7; 9 bases match TRBD1. The CDR3 is 14 amino acids. The J segment lost 5 bases and the V segment lost 5 bases, leaving 7 bases of the junction unmatched. The germline gives CDR1 SGHAT, CDR2 FQDESV (reference sequence). CDR3 DNA (partial): TGTGCCAGCAGCCTGCGACAGGGGGAAGACGAG. Protein product: CASSLRQGEDE. The complete CDR3 reads CASSLRQGEDEQYF. The whole variable domain, remainder taken from reference TRBV11-1 and TRBJ2-7, is EAEVAQSPRYKITEKSQAVAFWCDPISGHATLYWYRQILGQGPELLVQFQDESVVDDSQLPKDRFSAERLKGVDSTLKIQPAELGDSAMYLCASSLRQGEDEQYFGPGTRLTVT.

Points on this clone: With the read ending 3 residues before the CDR3 end, the germline J gene is used to fill in that end. V gene TRBV18 combines with J gene TRBJ1-2, with 7 bases matching TRBD1. The germline gives CDR1 KGHSH, CDR2 LQKENI. The CDR3 has 14 residues. CDR3 DNA (partial): TGTGCCAGCTCACCGGGACAGAACTACAATGAC. Amino acids: CASSPGQNYND. The whole CDR3 reads CASSPGQNYNDYTF.

With respect to this clone: Sequencing ends 3 residues short of the CDR3 end; the germline J gene provides the rest. The chain links TRBV7-9 to TRBJ1-1; no clear D. The CDR3 totals 14 residues. CDR1 SEHNR and CDR2 FQNEAQ come from the germline V gene (reference sequence). CDR3 DNA (partial): TGTGCCAGCAGCCCCACCGACTCCGCTAGCGGA. This encodes CASSPTDSASG. The CDR3 in full is CASSPTDSASGAFF.

Concerning this clone itself: The CDR3 is cut off 3 residues early in the read; its end comes from the germline J gene. The chain has TRBV29-1 and TRBJ2-3; the match to TRBD1 covers 7 bases. Germline assignment: CDR1 SQVTM and CDR2 ANQGSEA. J gave up 0 bases and V 2 bases, and 2 bases lay outside the gene matches. The length of the CDR3 is 14 residues. CDR3 DNA (partial): TGCAGCGTTGAAACGACAGGGAGCACAGATACG. This encodes CSVETTGSTDT. The full CDR3 reads CSVETTGSTDTQYF.

About this clone itself: The read ends 3 residues before the CDR3 terminus; that terminus is restored from the germline J gene. J is TRBJ2-3 and V is TRBV20-1, with 9 positions matching TRBD2. The CDR3 runs to 15 residues. Germline-derived CDR1 and CDR2 are DFQATT and SNEGSKA (reference sequence). V was pared by 3 bases and J by 4 bases, with 8 bases of the junction left unmatched. The CDR3 spells CSASLAGRGSDTQYF. The CDR3 DNA, read in part, is TGCAGTGCTAGTCTAGCGGGAAGAGGCTCAGATACG.

Note on this clone: The read terminates 3 residues before the CDR3 end, so the remaining end is supplied by the germline J gene. This chain joins TRBV7-6 and TRBJ2-4; 9 nucleotides match TRBD1. CDR1 SGHVS and CDR2 FNYEAQ come from the germline V gene. The CDR3 is 14 residues long. The chain's CDR3 is CASSDDGTGHGQYF. The part of the CDR3 DNA that was read is TGTGCCAGCAGCGATGATGGGACAGGGCATGGT.

To note about this clone: The sequenced fragment ends 3 residues before the CDR3 boundary, so the rest is inferred from the germline J gene. V and J are TRBV7-9 and TRBJ1-2, with TRBD1 matching over 10 bases. CDR1 is SEHNR and CDR2 is FQNEAQ in the germline V gene (reference sequence). The CDR3 runs to 15 residues. The V segment lost 5 bases and the J segment 4 bases; nucleotides outside the gene matches: 7. The part of the CDR3 DNA that was read is TGTGCCAGCAGCCCCGACGGGACAGGGGTCTATGGC. This gives the protein CASSPDGTGVYG. The entire CDR3 reads CASSPDGTGVYGYTF.